This T cell receptor beta chain was sequenced in a study of beta chain features in type 1 diabetes. This clone was picked up a small number of times. Its antigen is currently unknown. What was sequenced were expressed TCRB transcripts, since all of the isolated RNA had been reverse transcribed. Profiled with immunoSEQ multiplex PCR; TCRdb holds only in-frame clones, not every one. Of about 700,000 clones in the sample, around an eighth are singletons; the top ten hold less than 0.025%. Each sorted population was over 95% pure. Points from the study as a whole: All four CD4+ subsets from Type 1 diabetes patients carried moderately but significantly shorter TCRB CDR3s. For type 1 diabetes patients, VDJ junctions showed fewer insertions and more deletions.

Trimming left V 11 bases short and J 2 bases short, with 9 bases between. The length of the CDR3 is 12 residues. Germline V gives CDR1 MNHNS, CDR2 SASEGT. The chain recombines TRBV6-1 with TRBJ2-2; D unresolved. Sequencing was carried out using naive CD4+ T cells from blood. The receptor's source is a man younger than 35 with type 1 diabetes. Here the CDR3 DNA reads TGTGCCGGCTCACAAAACACCGGGGAGCTGTTTTTT. Protein: CAGSQNTGELFF.